Each of the 25 T cell receptor beta chains below was sequenced from the same sample in a study of cytomegalovirus exposure and HLA in healthy donors. This PCR relied on a set of 60 Vbeta primers and 13 Jbeta primers. Sequencing was performed with immunoSEQ multiplex PCR; in TCRdb, only in-frame clones are kept and a portion is missing. The sample comprises fewer than 250,000 clones, around 82% of which are singletons, and 1.5% to 2% rests with the top ten. Sequenced input: PBMCs. The receptor source for this set is a man aged 35-49 years in good health and CMV-seropositive.

There are a few counts of this clone. The rearrangement joins TRBV28 to TRBJ1-2, with D perhaps TRBD1 (5 bases). The CDR3 totals 12 residues. CDR1 is MDHEN, CDR2 SYDVKM, per germline. Trimming took 10 bases from V and 4 from J, leaving 13 bases between them. The CDR3 DNA reads TGTGCCACCGGGGGGAGGGTCTATGGCTACACCTTC. It codes for CATGGRVYGYTF.

V is TRBV7-9 and J is TRBJ1-2; 9 bases map to TRBD1. The CDR3 runs to 14 residues. Germline assignment: CDR1 SEHNR and CDR2 FQNEAQ (reference sequence). The ends lost 4 bases at V and 7 bases at J; junction bases unmatched: 7. CDR3 coding DNA: TGTGCCAGCAGCTCTCTGGGACAGGGACTTGGCTACACCTTC. Translating it yields CASSSLGQGLGYTF. The complete variable domain, with remaining parts taken from reference TRBV7-9 and TRBJ1-2, reads DTGVSQNPRHKITKRGQNVTFRCDPISEHNRLYWYRQTLGQGPEFLTYFQNEAQLEKSRLLSDRFSAERPKGSFSTLEIQRTEQGDSAMYLCASSSLGQGLGYTFGSGTRLTVV.

The chain recombines TRBV25-1 with TRBJ2-1; no clear D. CDR3 length equals 12 residues. Trimming removed 5 bases at V and 11 bases at J, with 13 bases between. Germline V gene sequence: CDR1 MGHDK, CDR2 SYGVNS. The chain's CDR3 is CASSPPRFKQFF. The CDR3 nucleotides are TGTGCCAGCAGTCCCCCCCGGTTCAAGCAGTTCTTC.

This clone was counted between two and nine times. The chain carries TRBV5-1 and TRBJ2-2; TRBD1 might be the D (6 bases). V dropped 4 bases and J dropped 6 bases, with 13 bases sitting between them. The CDR3 length is 14 residues. Per germline, CDR1 SGHRS and CDR2 YFSETQ. The CDR3, as DNA: TGCGCCAGCAGCGGGGCAGGGGTGGCCGGGGAGCTGTTTTTT. Its protein is CASSGAGVAGELFF.

V usage is TRBV28 and J usage is TRBJ1-5; possible D gene TRBD1, 5 bases. This CDR3 spans 15 amino acids. Trimming shortened V by 2 bases and J by 1 base, and 9 bases separated the two germline ends. Germline V lookup: CDR1 MDHEN, CDR2 SYDVKM. The chain's CDR3 is CASSLGGGSNQPQHF. The CDR3, as DNA: TGTGCCAGCAGTTTAGGCGGGGGGAGCAATCAGCCCCAGCATTTT.

The chain links TRBV7-2 to TRBJ1-1, with D unresolved. CDR1 and CDR2 from the germline V gene are SGHTA and FQGNSA. V was shortened by 4 bases and J by 1 base, with 4 bases between the two germline ends. The CDR3 runs 12 residues. The CDR3 DNA is TGTGCCAGCAGCTCCCGGAACACTGAAGCTTTCTTT. Encoded protein: CASSSRNTEAFF.

This clone is labeled large (0.1 to 1%). This same CDR3 is encoded by further DNA sequences in the sample. The chain combines TRBV25-1 with TRBJ1-2, with a possible D match to TRBD1 (5 bases). Germline CDR1 MGHDK, CDR2 SYGVNS. The ends were cut back, 6 bases at V and 5 bases at J, with 10 bases in the middle. The CDR3 covers 12 residues. This CDR3 is CASRRGLYGYTF. The CDR3, as DNA: TGTGCCAGCAGGCGGGGACTATATGGCTACACCTTC.

The chain combines TRBV5-1 with TRBJ2-3, with TRBD2 matching 8 bases. This CDR3 region has 15 residues. CDR1 and CDR2 (germline): SGHRS, YFSETQ. V was pared by 6 bases and J by 7 bases, with 13 bases of the junction left unmatched. The CDR3 bases are TGCGCCAGCAACCTCGGGGGGGGAGAGACCCATACGCAGTATTTT. Its translation is CASNLGGGETHTQYF.

Regarding this clone: Other DNA sequences within the sample encode an identical CDR3. The V gene is TRBV9, the J gene TRBJ1-1; no reliable D call. V dropped 0 bases and J dropped 0 bases, with 6 bases sitting between them. The CDR3 length is 14 residues. Germline V gives CDR1 SGDLS, CDR2 YYNGEE. This CDR3 is CASSVVSVNTEAFF. The CDR3 DNA follows: TGTGCCAGCAGCGTAGTATCTGTGAACACTGAAGCTTTCTTT.

The genes are TRBV5-1 and TRBJ2-1; 16 nucleotides agree with TRBD2. From germline, CDR1 is SGHRS and CDR2 YFSETQ. V lost 4 bases to trimming and J lost 1 base; unmatched junction nucleotides: 11. The CDR3 is 20 residues long. The CDR3 loop is CASSGGTSGRAAGSYNEQFF. CDR3 sequence (DNA): TGCGCCAGCAGCGGGGGGACTAGCGGGAGGGCAGCGGGTTCCTACAATGAGCAGTTCTTC. Full variable domain (rest looked up from reference TRBV5-1 and TRBJ2-1): KAGVTQTPRYLIKTRGQQVTLSCSPISGHRSVSWYQQTPGQGLQFLFEYFSETQRNKGNFPGRFSGRQFSNSRSEMNVSTLELGDSALYLCASSGGTSGRAAGSYNEQFFGPGTRLTVL.

V is TRBV14 and J is TRBJ1-2; 10 bases map to TRBD1. Germline-derived CDR1 and CDR2 are SGHDN and FVKESK. Trimming at V came to 4 bases and at J to 5 bases, leaving 7 bases not matched to a gene. The CDR3 runs to 15 residues. The CDR3 protein is CASSRGTGQGYGYTF. The CDR3 DNA is TGTGCCAGCAGCCGCGGAACGGGACAGGGGTATGGCTACACCTTC.

The chain has TRBV5-1 and TRBJ1-2; D is possibly TRBD1 (6 bases). CDR1 is SGHRS, CDR2 YFSETQ, per germline. This CDR3 has 15 amino acids. Deletions cut 4 bases from V and 0 bases from J, with 13 bases between. The CDR3 loop reads CASSATGNSNYGYTF. The CDR3 bases are TGCGCCAGCAGCGCCACAGGGAATTCTAACTATGGCTACACCTTC.

This chain links TRBV7-2 with TRBJ1-2, with D tentatively TRBD1 (5 bases). V was trimmed by 5 bases and J by 8 bases, leaving 21 bases between them. Germline values: CDR1 SGHTA, CDR2 FQGNSA. This CDR3 region has 15 residues. CDR3 region: CASSPSGTGLVGYTF. In DNA, the CDR3 is TGTGCCAGCAGCCCGAGCGGGACGGGGCTGGTAGGCTACACCTTC.

In this sample, this clone turned up a few times. The gene calls are TRBV4-1 and TRBJ2-5; 7 bases fit TRBD2. The V gene end was trimmed by 3 bases and the J gene end by 3 bases; junction bases not matched to a gene: 7. This CDR3 comprises 15 residues. CDR1 is MGHRA and CDR2 is YSYEKL in the germline V gene. Written as DNA, the CDR3 is TGCGCCAGCAGCCACCCGGGACTATCGAAAGAGACCCAGTACTTC. Its translation: CASSHPGLSKETQYF.

The J gene is TRBJ2-3, the V gene TRBV30, with D perhaps matching TRBD1 (6 bases). Trimming took 1 base from V and 5 from J, leaving 10 bases between them. Germline V gene data show CDR1 as GTSNPN and CDR2 as SVGIG (reference sequence). CDR3 size: 13 residues. CDR3 residues: CAWSGGPGDTQYF. CDR3 sequence (DNA): TGTGCCTGGAGTGGGGGGCCGGGAGATACGCAGTATTTT.

This chain links TRBV5-1 with TRBJ2-7; 8 bases are shared with TRBD1. Unmatched junction bases numbered 5, after V lost 4 bases and J lost 2 bases. The CDR3 loop spans 14 amino acids. Germline lookup yields CDR1 SGHRS and CDR2 YFSETQ. The CDR3 is CASSTRQGTYEQYF. CDR3 DNA sequence: TGCGCCAGCAGCACACGACAGGGGACCTACGAGCAGTACTTC.

The gene calls are TRBV29-1 and TRBJ2-5, with 7 bases lining up with TRBD1. The tail of the sequence fits TRBJ2-7 better, so the J call may be wrong. Germline CDR1 SQVTM, CDR2 ANQGSEA. This CDR3 is built from 16 residues. CDR3 coding DNA: TGCAGCGTTGACTTTCGACAGGGTCGAGAGATCTACGAGCAGTACTTC. Its translation: CSVDFRQGREIYEQYF.

This sequence joins TRBV18 and TRBJ2-7; a possible D gene is TRBD2 (5 bases). Trimming took off 0 bases at V and 4 bases at J, with 10 bases between the two ends. CDR1 is KGHSH, CDR2 LQKENI, per germline. There are 14 residues in the CDR3. CDR3 residues: CASSPPGRAYEQYF. The CDR3 DNA reads TGTGCCAGCTCACCACCTGGGAGAGCGTACGAGCAGTACTTC. The full variable domain, in which reference TRBV18 and TRBJ2-7 provide the parts outside the CDR3, is NAGVMQNPRHLVRRRGQEARLRCSPMKGHSHVYWYRQLPEEGLKFMVYLQKENIIDESGMPKERFSAEFPKEGPSILRIQQVVRGDSAAYFCASSPPGRAYEQYFGPGTRLTVT.

The V and J genes are TRBV7-2 and TRBJ2-7, with 8 bases that match TRBD2. The trim removed 6 bases at V and 9 bases at J, leaving 13 bases unmatched. The CDR3 length is 14 residues. Germline V gives CDR1 SGHTA, CDR2 FQGNSA. CDR3 nucleotide sequence: TGTGCCAGCAGACCGGGGGGGGGCGAAATGCGGCAGTACTTC. It is translated as CASRPGGGEMRQYF.

This rearrangement joins TRBV5-6 to TRBJ2-5; the D gene is possibly TRBD1 (6 bases). This CDR3 has 13 amino acids. Germline lookup yields CDR1 SGHDT and CDR2 YYEEEE. V was shortened by 4 bases and J by 1 base, with 8 bases between the two germline ends. Written as DNA, the CDR3 is TGTGCCAGCAGCAGACAGGTCCAAGAGACCCAGTACTTC. It codes for CASSRQVQETQYF.

The V call is TRBV5-3, the J call TRBJ1-2, with D hard to call. TRBV5-3 belongs to the ORF category, with a function that is uncertain. Trimming left V 0 bases short and J 8 bases short, with 5 bases between. The CDR3 is 11 amino acids. The CDR3 nucleotides read TGTGCCAGAAGCTTGGTCCTCGGCTACACCTTC. Translating it yields CARSLVLGYTF.

The chain is built from TRBV5-1 and TRBJ2-1, with 14 positions matching TRBD2. CDR1 and CDR2 from the germline V gene are SGHRS and YFSETQ. The ends lost 4 bases at V and 3 bases at J; junction bases unmatched: 0. This CDR3 has 15 residues. CDR3 protein: CASSGTSGGYNEQFF. CDR3 coding DNA: TGCGCCAGCAGCGGGACTAGCGGGGGCTACAATGAGCAGTTCTTC.

The chain carries TRBV19 and TRBJ2-3, with TRBD2 as a possible D gene (6 bases). V lost 3 bases to trimming and J lost 8 bases, with 18 bases between them. This CDR3 contains 15 residues. Germline values: CDR1 LNHDA, CDR2 SQIVND (reference sequence). CDR3: CASSIRHGSGVTQYF. As DNA, the CDR3 is TGTGCCAGTAGTATTCGACACGGGAGCGGTGTTACGCAGTATTTT.

This clone appeared a single time. The chain has TRBV7-2 and TRBJ2-3; a possible D gene is TRBD1 (6 bases). V shed 4 bases and J shed 4 bases, with 12 bases lying between them. The germline V gene encodes CDR1 SGHTA and CDR2 FQGNSA. The CDR3 is made up of 14 amino acids. In DNA form, the CDR3 reads TGTGCCAGCAGCTACAACAGGGCCCCAGATACGCAGTATTTT. Its protein product is CASSYNRAPDTQYF.

The table lists this clone with a few counts. The chain carries TRBV7-2 and TRBJ2-7; D possibly corresponds to TRBD2 (6 bases). The CDR3 sequence is 16 residues long. The germline V gene has CDR1 SGHTA and CDR2 FQGNSA. V dropped 3 bases and J dropped 0 bases, with 15 bases sitting between them. The CDR3 coding sequence is TGTGCCAGCAGCTTCGGGGGACGGGGAAGCTCCTACGAGCAGTACTTC. As protein: CASSFGGRGSSYEQYF.